This T cell receptor (beta chain) was documented in a study of T cells in Graves' hyperthyroidism and ophthalmopathy. This clonotype occurred many times. The CDR3 regions of TCR beta were amplified from RNA transcripts. TCR CDR3 regions were first amplified by RT-PCR with HTBI primers. TCRdb fed the multiplex PCR reads into MiXCR, producing one record per CDR3 protein. The sample carries hundreds of thousands of distinct CDR3 sequences, about 15% recorded once. This CDR3 spans 14 amino acids. The V gene's germline CDR1 is KGHSH and CDR2 LQKENI. V lost 0 bases to trimming and J lost 4 bases; unmatched junction nucleotides: 0.

The chain combines TRBV18 with TRBJ2-5; 9 bases are shared with TRBD1. Sequenced input: blood. This TCR was recovered from a man aged 18 to 35 with Graves' ophthalmopathy. CDR3 region: CASSPPTGGETQYF. As DNA, the CDR3 is TGTGCCAGCTCACCACCGACAGGGGGAGAGACCCAGTACTTC.